In its sample, the clone carrying this T cell receptor (beta chain) was seen once. What it binds is unknown. This sample was included in a study of cytomegalovirus exposure and HLA in healthy donors. Some clones are missing from TCRdb's copy, which holds only in-frame ones; the method was immunoSEQ multiplex PCR. The table lists approximately 110,000 clones, approximately 94% of them singletons. V lost 6 bases to trimming and J lost 0 bases, with 14 bases between them. This CDR3 spans 15 amino acids. The germline gives CDR1 MGHRA, CDR2 YSYEKL. Study-wide results and caveats: Among the CMV-associated chains, three were confirmed in vitro as specific for CMV antigens. The investigators catalogued under 200 TCR beta chains as cytomegalovirus-associated.

The TCR was taken from a woman aged 18-29 years in good health and CMV-seronegative. What was sequenced was PBMCs. This chain links TRBV4-1 with TRBJ1-2; D ambiguous. The CDR3 sequence: CASRKESYANYGYTF. In DNA form, the CDR3 reads TGCGCCAGCAGGAAAGAGTCCTACGCTAACTATGGCTACACCTTC.